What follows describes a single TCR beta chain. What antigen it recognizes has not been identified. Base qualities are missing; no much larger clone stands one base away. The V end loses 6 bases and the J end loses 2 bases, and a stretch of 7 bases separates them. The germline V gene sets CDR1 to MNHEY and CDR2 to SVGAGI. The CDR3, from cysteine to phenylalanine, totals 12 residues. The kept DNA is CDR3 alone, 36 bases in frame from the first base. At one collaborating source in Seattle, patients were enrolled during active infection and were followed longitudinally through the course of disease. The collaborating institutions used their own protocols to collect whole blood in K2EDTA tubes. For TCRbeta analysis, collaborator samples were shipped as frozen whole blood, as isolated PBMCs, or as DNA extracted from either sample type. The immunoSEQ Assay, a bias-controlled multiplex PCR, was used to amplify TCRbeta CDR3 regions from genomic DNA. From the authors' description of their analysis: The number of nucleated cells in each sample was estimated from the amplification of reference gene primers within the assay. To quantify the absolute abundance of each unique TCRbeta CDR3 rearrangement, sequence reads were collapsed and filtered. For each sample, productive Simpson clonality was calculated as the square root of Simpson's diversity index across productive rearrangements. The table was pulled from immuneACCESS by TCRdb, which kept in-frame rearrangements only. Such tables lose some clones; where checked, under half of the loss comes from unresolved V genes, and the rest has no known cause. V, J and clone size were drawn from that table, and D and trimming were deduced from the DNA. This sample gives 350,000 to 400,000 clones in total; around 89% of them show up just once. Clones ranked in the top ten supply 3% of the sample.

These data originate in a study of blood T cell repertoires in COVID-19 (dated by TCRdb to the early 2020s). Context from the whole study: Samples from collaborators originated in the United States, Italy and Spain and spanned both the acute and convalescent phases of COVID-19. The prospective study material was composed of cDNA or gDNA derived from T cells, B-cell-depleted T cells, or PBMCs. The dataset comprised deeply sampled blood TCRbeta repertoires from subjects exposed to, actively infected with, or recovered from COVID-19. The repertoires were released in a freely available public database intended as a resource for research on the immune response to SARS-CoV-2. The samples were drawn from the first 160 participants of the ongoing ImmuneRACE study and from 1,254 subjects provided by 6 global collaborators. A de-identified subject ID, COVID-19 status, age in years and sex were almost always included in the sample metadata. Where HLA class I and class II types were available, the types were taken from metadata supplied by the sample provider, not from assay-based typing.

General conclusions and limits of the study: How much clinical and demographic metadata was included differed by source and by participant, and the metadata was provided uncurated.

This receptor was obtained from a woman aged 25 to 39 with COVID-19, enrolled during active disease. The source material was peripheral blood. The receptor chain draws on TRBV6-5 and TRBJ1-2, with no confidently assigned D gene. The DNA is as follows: TGTGCCAGCAGGACTGCAAACTATGGCTACACCTTC. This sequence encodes CASRTANYGYTF.